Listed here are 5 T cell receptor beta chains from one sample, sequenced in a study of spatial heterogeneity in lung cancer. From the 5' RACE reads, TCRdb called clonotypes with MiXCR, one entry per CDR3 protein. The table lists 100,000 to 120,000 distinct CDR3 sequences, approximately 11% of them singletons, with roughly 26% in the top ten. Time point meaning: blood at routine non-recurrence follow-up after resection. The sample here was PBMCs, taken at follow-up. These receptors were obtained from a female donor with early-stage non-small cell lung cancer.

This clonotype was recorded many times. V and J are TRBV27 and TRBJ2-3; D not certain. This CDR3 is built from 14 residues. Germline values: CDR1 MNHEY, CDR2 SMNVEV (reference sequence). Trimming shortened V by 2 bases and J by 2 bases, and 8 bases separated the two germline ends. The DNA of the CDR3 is TGTGCCAGCAGTTTAGCAGAGAACACAGATACGCAGTATTTT. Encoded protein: CASSLAENTDTQYF.

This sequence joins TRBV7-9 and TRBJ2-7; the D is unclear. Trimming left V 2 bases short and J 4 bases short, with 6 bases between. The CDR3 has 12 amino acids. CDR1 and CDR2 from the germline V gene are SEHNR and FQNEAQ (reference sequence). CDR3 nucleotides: TGTGCCAGCAGCTTAACTGGATACGAGCAGTACGTC. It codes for CASSLTGYEQYV.

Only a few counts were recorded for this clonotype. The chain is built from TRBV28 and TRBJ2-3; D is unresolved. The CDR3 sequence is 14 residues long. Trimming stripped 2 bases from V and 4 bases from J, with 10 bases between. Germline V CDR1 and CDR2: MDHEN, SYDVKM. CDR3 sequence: CASSLVAQADTQYF. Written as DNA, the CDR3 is TGTGCCAGCAGTTTAGTGGCTCAGGCAGATACGCAGTATTTT.

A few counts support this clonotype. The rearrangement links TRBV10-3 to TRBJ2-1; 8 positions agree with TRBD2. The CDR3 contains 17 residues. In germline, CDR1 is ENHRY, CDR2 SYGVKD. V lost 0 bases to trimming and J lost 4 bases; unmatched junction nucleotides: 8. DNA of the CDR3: TGTGCCATCAGTGAGTCCCCCGGGACTAGGGCTTACAATGAGCAGTTCTTC. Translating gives CAISESPGTRAYNEQFF.

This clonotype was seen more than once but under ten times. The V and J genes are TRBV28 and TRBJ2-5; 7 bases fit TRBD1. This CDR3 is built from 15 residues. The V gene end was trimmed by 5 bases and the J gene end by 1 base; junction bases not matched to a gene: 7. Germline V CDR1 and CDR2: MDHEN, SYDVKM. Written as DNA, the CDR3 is TGTGCCAGCAGTCCCTCCGGACAGGCCCAAGAGACCCAGTACTTC. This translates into CASSPSGQAQETQYF.